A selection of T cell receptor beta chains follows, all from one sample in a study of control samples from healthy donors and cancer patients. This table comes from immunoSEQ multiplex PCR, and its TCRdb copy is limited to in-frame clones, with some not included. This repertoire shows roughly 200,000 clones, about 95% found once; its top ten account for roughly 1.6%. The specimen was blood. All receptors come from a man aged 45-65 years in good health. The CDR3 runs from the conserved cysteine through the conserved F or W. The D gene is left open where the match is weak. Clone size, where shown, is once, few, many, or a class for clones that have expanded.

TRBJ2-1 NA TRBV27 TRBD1 TGTGCCAGCAGTTCCGTGGACAGGCCCTGGGGGAATGAGCAGTTCTTC CASSSVDRPWGNEQFF
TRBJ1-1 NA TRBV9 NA TGTGCCAGCAGCATTCAGTCAGGGCAGGGGAACACTGAAGCTTTCTTT CASSIQSGQGNTEAFF
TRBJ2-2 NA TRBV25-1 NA TGTGCCAGCTTCCCGGGGAAAGGCGGGGAGCTGTTTTTT CASFPGKGGELFF
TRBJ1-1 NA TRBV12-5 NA TGTGCTAGTGGAGGGGACCCAGGAGTTAGAGCTTTCTTT CASGGDPGVRAFF
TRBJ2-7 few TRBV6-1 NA TGTGCCAGCAGTGAAAAGAACGAGCAGTACTTC CASSEKNEQYF
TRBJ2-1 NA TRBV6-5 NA TGTGCCAGCAGTAACCCGGGACCTTACAATGAGCAGTTCTTC CASSNPGPYNEQFF
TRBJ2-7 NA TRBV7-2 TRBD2 TGTGCCAGCAGCCCCACTAGCGGGGGAACCTACGAGCAGTACTTC CASSPTSGGTYEQYF
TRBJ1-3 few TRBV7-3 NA TGTGCCAGCAGCCCTGACTCTGGAAACACCATATATTTT CASSPDSGNTIYF
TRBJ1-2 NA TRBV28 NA TGTGCCAGCAGTTTAATATCGGGGAATGGCTACACCTTC CASSLISGNGYTF
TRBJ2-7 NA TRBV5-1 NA TGCGCCAGCAGCTTGGTGGCAGACAACTACGAGCAGTACTTC CASSLVADNYEQYF
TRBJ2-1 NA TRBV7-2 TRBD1 TGTGCCAGCAGCTTAGAGGGGACAGTTTACAATGAGCAGTTCTTC CASSLEGTVYNEQFF
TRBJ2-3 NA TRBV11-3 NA TGTGCCAGTCGAGGTGGCACCGATACGCAGTATTTT CASRGGTDTQYF
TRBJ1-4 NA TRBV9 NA TGTGCCAGCAGCGTAGCTCCAACAGGACCTAATGAAAAACTGTTTTTT CASSVAPTGPNEKLFF
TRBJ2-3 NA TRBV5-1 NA TGCGCCAGCAGCCAGGCCGTCCACGATCTCACAGATACGCAGTATTTT CASSQAVHDLTDTQYF
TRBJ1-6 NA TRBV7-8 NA TGTGCCAGCAGCTTAGCTCTGGGGGCCCCCGGCTATAATTCACCCCTCCACTTT CASSLALGAPGYNSPLHF
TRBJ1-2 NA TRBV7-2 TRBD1 TGTGCCAGCAGCTTGGGACAGGGGAAAGGCTACACCTTC CASSLGQGKGYTF
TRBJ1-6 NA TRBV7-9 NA TGTGCCAGCAGCTTAGCATGGGATCCTTATAATTCACCCCTCCACTTT CASSLAWDPYNSPLHF
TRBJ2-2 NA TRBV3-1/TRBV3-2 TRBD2 TGTGCCAGCAGCCAACCCGGGGGGGACGTAAACACCGGGGAGCTGTTTTTT CASSQPGGDVNTGELFF
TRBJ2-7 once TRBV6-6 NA TGTGCCAGCCGGTTGGGCCCCTACGAGCAGTACTTC CASRLGPYEQYF
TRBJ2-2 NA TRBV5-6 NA TGTGCCAGCAGCTTGAACACCGGGGAGCTGTTTTTT CASSLNTGELFF
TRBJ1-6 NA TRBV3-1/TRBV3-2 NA TGTGCCAGCAGCCCCGCACGGGGGGACTCACCCCTCCACTTT CASSPARGDSPLHF
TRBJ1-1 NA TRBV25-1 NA TGTGCCAGCAGTGAAGGCAGTCCCGGGGAGGGTGAGGCTGAAGCTTTCTTT CASSEGSPGEGEAEAFF
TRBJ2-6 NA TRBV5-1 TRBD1 TGCGCCAGCGTACCGGGACAGGGGGCAACTGGGGCCAACGTCCTGACTTTC CASVPGQGATGANVLTF
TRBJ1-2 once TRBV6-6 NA TGTGCCAGCGAGGGGACCAGCGGGGTTGGCTACACCTTC CASEGTSGVGYTF
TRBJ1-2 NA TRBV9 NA TGTGCCAGCAGCGTAGATCGACAGACCTTCTATGGCTACACCTTC CASSVDRQTFYGYTF
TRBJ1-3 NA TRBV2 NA TGTGCCAGCAGTGCAGGCTACTCTGGAAACACCATATATTTT CASSAGYSGNTIYF
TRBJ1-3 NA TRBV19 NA TGTGCCAGTAGCCCCGGTTGGATCTCTGGAAACACCATATATTTT CASSPGWISGNTIYF
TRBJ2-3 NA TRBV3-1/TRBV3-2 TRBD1 TGTGCCAGCAGCCACAGGACAGGGAGAGATACGCAGTATTTT CASSHRTGRDTQYF
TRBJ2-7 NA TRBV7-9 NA TGTGCCAGCAGCACTCCCGGGACACCACACGAGCAGTACTTC CASSTPGTPHEQYF
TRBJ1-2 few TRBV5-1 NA TGCGCCAGCAGCTTGGAACTGGGGGCTATCGGCTACACCTTC CASSLELGAIGYTF
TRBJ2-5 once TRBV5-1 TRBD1 TGCGCCAGCAGCCAGGGACAGGTGAAAGAGACCCAGTACTTC CASSQGQVKETQYF
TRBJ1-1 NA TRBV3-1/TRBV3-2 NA TGTGCCAGCAGCCAAGATAAGACTGAAGCTTTCTTT CASSQDKTEAFF
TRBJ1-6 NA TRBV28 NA TGTGCCAGCAGGGACACTCGCTCCTATAATTCACCCCTCCACTTT CASRDTRSYNSPLHF
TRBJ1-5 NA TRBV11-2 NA TGTGCCAGCAGCGAAGCAGGGAATCAGCCCCAGCATTTT CASSEAGNQPQHF
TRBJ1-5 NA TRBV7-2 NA TGTGCCAGCAGCGTTAGCGGGTCAAATCAGCCCCAGCATTTT CASSVSGSNQPQHF
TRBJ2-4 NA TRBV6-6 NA TGTGCCAGCAGTTATTTTGACAGTTCCGACGGAAGCATTCAGTACTTC CASSYFDSSDGSIQYF
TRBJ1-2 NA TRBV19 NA TGTGCCAGTAGTCCTTCCGCGGGGGGCTACACCTTC CASSPSAGGYTF
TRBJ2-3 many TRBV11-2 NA TGTGCCAGCAGCGATGACACAGATACGCAGTATTTT CASSDDTDTQYF
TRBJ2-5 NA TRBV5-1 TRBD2 TGCGCCAGCAGCCGGGGGGGGGCCGGGGAGACCCAGTACTTC CASSRGGAGETQYF
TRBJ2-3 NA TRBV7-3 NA TGTGCCAGCAGCTCGGGGCTAGATACGCAGTATTTT CASSSGLDTQYF
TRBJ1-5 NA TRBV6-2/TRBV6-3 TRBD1 TGTGCCAGCAGTCCCCGGCAGGGGGCGTTTGGTTATAGCAATCAGCCCCAGCATTTT CASSPRQGAFGYSNQPQHF
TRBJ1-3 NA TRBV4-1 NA TGCGCCAGCAGCCTCCTTTTGGTGGCCTCCTCTGGAAACACCATATATTTT CASSLLLVASSGNTIYF
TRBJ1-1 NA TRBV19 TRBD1 TGTGCCAGTAGGACAGGGGGTACCGAAGCTTTCTTT CASRTGGTEAFF
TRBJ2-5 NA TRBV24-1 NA TGTGCCACCAGTGAGCCCCGGGGAGAAGAGACCCAGTACTTC CATSEPRGEETQYF
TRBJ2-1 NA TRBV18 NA TGTGCCAGCTCACCTGGTTTCAGGGGAGGAGACAATGAGCAGTTCTTC CASSPGFRGGDNEQFF
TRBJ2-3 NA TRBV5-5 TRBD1 TGTGCCAGCAGCTTGCGGCAGGGGGCCGGGACAGATACGCAGTATTTT CASSLRQGAGTDTQYF
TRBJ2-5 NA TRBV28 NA TGTGCCAGCAGTTTACTGACTAGGCGAGAGACCCAGTACTTC CASSLLTRRETQYF
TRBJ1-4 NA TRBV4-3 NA TGCGCCAGCAGCCAAGGAACGGGACCGACGCTCGAAAAACTGTTTTTT CASSQGTGPTLEKLFF
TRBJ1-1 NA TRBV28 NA TGTGCCAGCAGTTTTCCCGGGGCGAGGCGCACTGAAGCTTTCTTT CASSFPGARRTEAFF
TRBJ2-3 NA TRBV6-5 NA TGTGCCAGCGTCCCGGGGGCGAGCACAGATACGCAGTATTTT CASVPGASTDTQYF
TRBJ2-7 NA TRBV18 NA TGTGCCAGCTCCCCGGGACTTAATAACGAGCAGTACTTC CASSPGLNNEQYF
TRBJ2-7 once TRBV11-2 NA TGTGCCAGCAGCCGGACAGCCTCCTACGAGCAGTACTTC CASSRTASYEQYF
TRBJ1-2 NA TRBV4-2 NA TGTGCCAGCAGCCAAGTCGAGGCGCCCGGCTACACCTTC CASSQVEAPGYTF